What follows describes a single T cell receptor beta chain. Relative to the germline gene, one junction end is altered; a read error may explain this. The data are from a study of T cells in Graves' hyperthyroidism and ophthalmopathy. CDR1 and CDR2 (germline): SGHTA, FQGTGA. The CDR3 length is 14 residues. Hyperthyroidism in the patients, aged 18 to 65, was newly diagnosed and under 2 months in duration. Amplification targeted TCR beta CDR3 regions from RNA transcripts. The TCR CDR3 was amplified in a first-round RT-PCR using the HTBI primer set. TCRdb re-analysed the multiplex PCR reads in MiXCR, keeping a single row per CDR3 protein. Here the sample spans about 560,000 distinct CDR3 sequences, 16% being singletons.

The sample taken for sequencing was blood. This sequence was found in a woman aged 18-29 years with Graves' hyperthyroidism. The chain couples TRBV7-3 to TRBJ2-1; 11 nucleotides match TRBD2. The CDR3 protein is CASGLGLAGGDLFF. CDR3 sequence (DNA): TGTGCCAGCGGCTTAGGCCTAGCGGGGGGTGATTTGTTCTTC.